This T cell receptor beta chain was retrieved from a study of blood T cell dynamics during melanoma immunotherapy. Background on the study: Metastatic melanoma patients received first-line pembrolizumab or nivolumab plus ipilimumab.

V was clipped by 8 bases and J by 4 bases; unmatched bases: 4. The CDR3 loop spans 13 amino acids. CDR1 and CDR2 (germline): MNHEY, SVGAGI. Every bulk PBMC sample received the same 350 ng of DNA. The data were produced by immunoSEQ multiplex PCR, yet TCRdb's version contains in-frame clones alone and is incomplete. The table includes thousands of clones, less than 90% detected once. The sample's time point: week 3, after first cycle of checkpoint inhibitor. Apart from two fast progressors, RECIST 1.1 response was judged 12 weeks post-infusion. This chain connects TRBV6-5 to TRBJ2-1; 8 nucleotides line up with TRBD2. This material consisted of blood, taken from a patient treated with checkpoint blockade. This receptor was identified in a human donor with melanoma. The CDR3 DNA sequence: TGTGCCAGCCGCGGGGGGCCGTACAATGAGCAGTTCTTC. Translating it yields CASRGGPYNEQFF.